This is a list of T cell receptor beta chains from one sample in a study of blood T cell repertoires in COVID-19. The protocol was immunoSEQ multiplex PCR, while the TCRdb copy is restricted to in-frame clones and leaves out a portion. The sample records approximately 60,000 clones, approximately 80% being singletons. Sample: peripheral blood. These receptors originate from a man aged 55 to 70 with COVID-19, enrolled during active disease. CDR3s include the opening cysteine and the closing phenylalanine or tryptophan. A D gene is named only where the DNA matches it firmly. Clone size, where shown, is once, few, many, or a class for clones that have expanded.

J gene: TRBJ2-3
V gene: TRBV7-3
D gene: TRBD1
clone size: -
CDR3 protein: CASSSPGGDTQYF
CDR3 DNA: TGTGCCAGCAGCTCTCCAGGGGGCGATACGCAGTATTTT

J gene: TRBJ2-7
V gene: TRBV28
D gene: TRBD1
clone size: -
CDR3 protein: CASTPGQVPYEQYF
CDR3 DNA: TGTGCCAGCACTCCGGGACAGGTCCCATACGAGCAGTACTTC

J gene: TRBJ2-7
V gene: TRBV5-1
D gene: -
clone size: -
CDR3 protein: CASTLESTSYEQYF
CDR3 DNA: TGCGCCAGCACTCTGGAGTCTACCTCCTACGAGCAGTACTTC

J gene: TRBJ2-7
V gene: TRBV30
D gene: TRBD1
clone size: -
CDR3 protein: CAWGTNTGTGLF
CDR3 DNA: TGTGCCTGGGGGACCAATACCGGGACAGGCTTATTC

J gene: TRBJ1-5
V gene: TRBV12-3/TRBV12-4
D gene: TRBD1
clone size: -
CDR3 protein: CASSRTGDQPQHF
CDR3 DNA: TGTGCCAGCAGTCGGACAGGGGATCAGCCCCAGCATTTT

J gene: TRBJ1-5
V gene: TRBV2
D gene: -
clone size: few
CDR3 protein: CASSAAANNQPQHF
CDR3 DNA: TGTGCCAGCAGTGCGGCGGCAAACAATCAGCCCCAGCATTTT

J gene: TRBJ2-1
V gene: TRBV2
D gene: TRBD2
clone size: -
CDR3 protein: CASRGLAVYNEQFF
CDR3 DNA: TGTGCCAGCAGGGGACTAGCGGTCTACAATGAGCAGTTCTTC

J gene: TRBJ1-2
V gene: TRBV27
D gene: TRBD1
clone size: -
CDR3 protein: CASRDRGVTPVGYTF
CDR3 DNA: TGTGCCAGCAGGGACAGGGGGGTGACCCCCGTTGGCTACACCTTC

J gene: TRBJ2-2
V gene: TRBV5-1
D gene: TRBD1
clone size: -
CDR3 protein: CASSPRTGATGELFF
CDR3 DNA: TGCGCCAGCAGCCCAAGGACAGGGGCTACCGGGGAGCTGTTTTTT

J gene: TRBJ2-3
V gene: TRBV7-9
D gene: -
clone size: once
CDR3 protein: CASSLNGGAFTDTQYF
CDR3 DNA: TGTGCCAGCAGCTTAAACGGGGGAGCTTTCACAGATACGCAGTATTTT

J gene: TRBJ2-3
V gene: TRBV4-1
D gene: TRBD2
clone size: -
CDR3 protein: CASSPGLAGSGDTQYF
CDR3 DNA: TGCGCCAGCAGCCCGGGACTAGCGGGGTCCGGAGATACGCAGTATTTT

J gene: TRBJ2-2
V gene: TRBV7-9
D gene: -
clone size: -
CDR3 protein: CASSLAQYNTGELFF
CDR3 DNA: TGTGCCAGCAGCTTAGCACAGTATAACACCGGGGAGCTGTTTTTT

J gene: TRBJ2-3
V gene: TRBV4-1
D gene: TRBD1
clone size: -
CDR3 protein: CASRPQGARTDTQYF
CDR3 DNA: TGCGCCAGCAGGCCTCAGGGGGCGCGCACAGATACGCAGTATTTT

J gene: TRBJ2-2
V gene: TRBV2
D gene: TRBD1
clone size: -
CDR3 protein: CASRWDRTTGELFF
CDR3 DNA: TGTGCCAGCAGATGGGACAGAACAACCGGGGAGCTGTTTTTT